These 21 T cell receptor beta chains were sequenced from one sample in a study of blood T cell repertoires in COVID-19. The table came from immunoSEQ multiplex PCR; TCRdb's copy has only in-frame clones and leaves some out. The repertoire holds under 55,000 clones, under 85% seen once, with 25% to 35% in the top ten. Sequences were obtained from peripheral blood. These TCRs come from a woman aged 80 or older with acute or convalescent COVID-19.

The chain recombines TRBV10-3 with TRBJ1-1; 7 bases fit TRBD1. This CDR3 region has 14 residues. V shed 6 bases and J 4 bases; nucleotides not matched to a gene: 8. The germline V gene has CDR1 ENHRY and CDR2 SYGVKD. CDR3 sequence reads: CAIRQGIGLTEAFF. The CDR3 region has the DNA TGTGCCATCAGACAGGGGATCGGCCTCACTGAAGCTTTCTTT.

V gene TRBV21-1 combines with J gene TRBJ2-5; the table's D call, TRBD2, was not checked against the DNA. TRBV21-1 is a listed pseudogene. This CDR3 comprises 13 residues. CDR3 in amino acids: CASSKGRTETQYF. CDR3 in DNA: TGTGCCAGCAGCAAAGGGAGGACTGAGACCCAGTACTTC.

The chain carries TRBV5-1 and TRBJ2-1, with 9 nucleotides matching TRBD2. Looked up from germline, CDR1 is SGHRS and CDR2 is YFSETQ. The V gene end was trimmed by 2 bases and the J gene end by 7 bases; junction bases not matched to a gene: 7. CDR3 length: 15 residues. DNA for the CDR3: TGCGCCAGCAGCTTATTTCCTAGCGGGGTAAATGAGCAGTTCTTC. Translation gives CASSLFPSGVNEQFF. Supplemented by reference TRBV5-1 and TRBJ2-1, the full variable domain reads KAGVTQTPRYLIKTRGQQVTLSCSPISGHRSVSWYQQTPGQGLQFLFEYFSETQRNKGNFPGRFSGRQFSNSRSEMNVSTLELGDSALYLCASSLFPSGVNEQFFGPGTRLTVL.

The CDR3: CAISESGGDNQPQHF. CDR3 bases: TGTGCCATCAGTGAGTCGGGAGGGGACAATCAGCCCCAGCATTTT. The chain couples TRBV10-3 to TRBJ1-5; D is perhaps TRBD1 (5 bases). V shed 0 bases and J shed 3 bases, with 9 bases lying between them. Germline V lookup: CDR1 ENHRY, CDR2 SYGVKD. The CDR3 is 15 residues long.

This rearrangement joins TRBV5-1 to TRBJ2-7; D not certain. The CDR3 runs to 13 residues. Germline CDR1 is SGHRS and CDR2 is YFSETQ. Trimming left V 2 bases short and J 2 bases short, with 8 bases between. For the CDR3, the DNA is TGCGCCAGCAGCTTCGGCAGCGCCTACGAGCAGTACTTC. This sequence encodes CASSFGSAYEQYF.

The V gene is TRBV7-9, the J gene TRBJ2-3; TRBD2 matches at 8 bases. The CDR3 is 16 amino acids. V shed 3 bases, J shed 3 bases, and the junction held 8 bases outside the gene matches. CDR1 is SEHNR, CDR2 FQNEAQ, per germline (reference sequence). The DNA for the CDR3 is TGTGCCAGCAGCTTCACTAGCGGAGGGGGTACAGATACGCAGTATTTT. It translates to CASSFTSGGGTDTQYF. Based on the CDR3 plus reference TRBV7-9 and TRBJ2-3, the full variable domain is DTGVSQNPRHKITKRGQNVTFRCDPISEHNRLYWYRQTLGQGPEFLTYFQNEAQLEKSRLLSDRFSAERPKGSFSTLEIQRTEQGDSAMYLCASSFTSGGGTDTQYFGPGTRLTVL.

V is TRBV5-5 and J is TRBJ2-7; 9 bases align to TRBD2. The CDR3 is made up of 13 amino acids. The germline V gene encodes CDR1 SGHKS and CDR2 YYEKEE (reference sequence). The V segment lost 1 base and the J segment 8 bases; nucleotides outside the gene matches: 4. This chain's CDR3 is CASSLIAGEKQYF. Here the CDR3 DNA reads TGTGCCAGCAGCTTGATAGCGGGAGAAAAGCAGTACTTC.

The V call is TRBV7-2, the J call TRBJ2-5, with 11 bases lining up with TRBD2. Trimming took 3 bases from V and 4 from J; bases not matched to a gene: 4. The CDR3 runs to 15 residues. In germline, CDR1 is SGHTA, CDR2 FQGNSA. The CDR3 sequence: CASSLSGLAGETQYF. CDR3 DNA: TGTGCCAGCAGCTTGAGCGGACTAGCGGGAGAGACCCAGTACTTC. The complete variable domain, with remaining parts taken from reference TRBV7-2 and TRBJ2-5, reads GAGVSQSPSNKVTEKGKDVELRCDPISGHTALYWYRQSLGQGLEFLIYFQGNSAPDKSGLPSDRFSAERTGGSVSTLTIQRTQQEDSAVYLCASSLSGLAGETQYFGPGTRLLVL.

The J gene is TRBJ2-2, the V gene TRBV27, with a possible D match to TRBD2 (7 bases). V shed 6 bases and J shed 4 bases, with 9 bases lying between them. Germline V gene sequence: CDR1 MNHEY, CDR2 SMNVEV (reference sequence). The CDR3 spans 13 residues. CDR3: CASSGGRTGELFF. The CDR3 DNA is TGTGCCAGCAGCGGGGGGCGCACCGGGGAGCTGTTTTTT.

The V call is TRBV27, the J call TRBJ1-5; D may be TRBD1 (6 bases). Germline CDR1 is MNHEY and CDR2 is SMNVEV (reference sequence). V lost 5 bases and J 7 bases, leaving 15 bases between the germline ends. This CDR3 is 14 amino acids long. The CDR3 DNA sequence: TGTGCCAGCAGTCCGGGATCGGGGGGCCAGCCCCAGCATTTT. It is translated as CASSPGSGGQPQHF.

The rearrangement links TRBV28 to TRBJ1-1; D gene uncertain. This CDR3 is 14 amino acids long. Germline V gene sequence: CDR1 MDHEN, CDR2 SYDVKM. Trimming removed 4 bases at V and 5 bases at J, with 14 bases between. The CDR3 bases are TGTGCCAGCAGTTCCCTACGTTACGTGACTGAAGCTTTCTTT. It codes for CASSSLRYVTEAFF.

The chain joins TRBV4-1 to TRBJ2-1, with D unresolved. Per the germline V gene, CDR1 is MGHRA and CDR2 is YSYEKL. The CDR3 has 15 amino acids. V lost 5 bases to trimming and J lost 2 bases, with 13 bases between them. CDR3 loop: CASSYNAEAYNEQFF. CDR3 nucleotides: TGCGCCAGCAGCTATAATGCGGAAGCCTACAATGAGCAGTTCTTC.

V and J are TRBV4-1 and TRBJ2-7; 7 nucleotides align to TRBD1. Trimming cost V 4 bases and J 3 bases; bases outside gene matches: 6. The germline V gene has CDR1 MGHRA and CDR2 YSYEKL. The CDR3 runs to 14 residues. In DNA, the CDR3 is TGCGCCAGCAGCCCGTGGACAGGAGGCTACGAGCAGTACTTC. This codes for CASSPWTGGYEQYF.

The chain joins TRBV2 to TRBJ1-6; D remains unclear. Trimming cost V 4 bases and J 10 bases, with 11 bases left between them. Germline V gene lookup returns CDR1 SNHLY and CDR2 FYNNEI. The CDR3 length is 13 residues. The CDR3: CASSGGERSPLHF. In DNA, the CDR3 is TGTGCCAGCAGTGGTGGGGAGAGATCACCCCTCCACTTT.

Remarks on this clone: The junction departs from the called germline gene at one end, perhaps through a read error. The chain carries TRBV5-1 and TRBJ2-7, with D possibly being TRBD2 (6 bases). Germline CDR1 and CDR2: SGHRS and YFSETQ. The CDR3 is 16 residues long. The CDR3 here is CASCFIPGLGLYEQYF. DNA for the CDR3: TGCGCCAGCTGCTTCATTCCGGGACTGGGTTTGTACGAGCAGTACTTC.

This clone was observed a single time. The chain has TRBV6-1 and TRBJ1-5; the D gene is possibly TRBD1 (5 bases). The ends were cut back, 1 base at V and 7 bases at J, with 11 bases in the middle. CDR1 is MNHNS, CDR2 SASEGT, per germline. CDR3 length: 14 residues. As DNA, the CDR3 is TGTGCCAGCAGTGAAGTGGCAGGGCTACAGCCCCAGCATTTT. This encodes CASSEVAGLQPQHF.

The CDR3, as DNA: TGTGCCAGCAGCCAAAAACAGGGGAGCAATGAGCAGTTCTTC. Amino acid sequence: CASSQKQGSNEQFF. The chain combines TRBV5-4 with TRBJ2-1; 7 nucleotides match TRBD1. The CDR3 totals 14 residues. V was pared by 4 bases and J by 6 bases, with 7 bases of the junction left unmatched. In germline, CDR1 is SGHNT, CDR2 YYREEE (reference sequence).

DNA for the CDR3: TGTGCCAGCAGTTTAGAGGCTTATTCCGGGACAGGGGCCGAGCAGTACTTC. Protein sequence: CASSLEAYSGTGAEQYF. This chain connects TRBV27 to TRBJ2-7; the match to TRBD1 covers 10 bases. The germline CDR1 and CDR2 sequences are MNHEY and SMNVEV (reference sequence). With 2 bases clipped from V and 6 bases from J, the junction kept 13 bases outside the gene matches. The CDR3 consists of 17 residues.

J is TRBJ2-7 and V is TRBV6-6, with D perhaps matching TRBD1 (5 bases). Trimming removed 4 bases from V and 4 bases from J, with 20 bases in between. Per the germline V gene, CDR1 is MNHNY and CDR2 is SVGAGI (reference sequence). This CDR3 spans 16 amino acids. The CDR3 DNA follows: TGTGCCAGCAGTTTACAGGAAAATCCCAGGGCGTACGAGCAGTACTTC. Its protein is CASSLQENPRAYEQYF.

The gene calls are TRBV9 and TRBJ2-1; maybe TRBD2 (6 bases). The V gene lost 8 bases and the J gene lost 5 bases, with 14 bases spanning the gap. CDR1 and CDR2 (germline): SGDLS, YYNGEE. The CDR3 loop spans 13 amino acids. CDR3 amino acids: CARGEEFHNEQFF. The CDR3 nucleotides are TGTGCCAGGGGGGAGGAGTTTCACAATGAGCAGTTCTTC. Based on the CDR3 plus reference TRBV9 and TRBJ2-1, the full variable domain is DSGVTQTPKHLITATGQRVTLRCSPRSGDLSVYWYQQSLDQGLQFLIQYYNGEERAKGNILERFSAQQFPDLHSELNLSSLELGDSALYFCARGEEFHNEQFFGPGTRLTVL.

V is TRBV30 and J is TRBJ1-5, with no clear D. This CDR3 has 13 residues. Germline-derived CDR1 and CDR2 are GTSNPN and SVGIG (reference sequence). V was trimmed by 5 bases and J by 0 bases, leaving 8 bases between them. DNA of the CDR3: TGTGCCTGGCCGGGGTTTAGCAATCAGCCCCAGCATTTT. Translated: CAWPGFSNQPQHF.